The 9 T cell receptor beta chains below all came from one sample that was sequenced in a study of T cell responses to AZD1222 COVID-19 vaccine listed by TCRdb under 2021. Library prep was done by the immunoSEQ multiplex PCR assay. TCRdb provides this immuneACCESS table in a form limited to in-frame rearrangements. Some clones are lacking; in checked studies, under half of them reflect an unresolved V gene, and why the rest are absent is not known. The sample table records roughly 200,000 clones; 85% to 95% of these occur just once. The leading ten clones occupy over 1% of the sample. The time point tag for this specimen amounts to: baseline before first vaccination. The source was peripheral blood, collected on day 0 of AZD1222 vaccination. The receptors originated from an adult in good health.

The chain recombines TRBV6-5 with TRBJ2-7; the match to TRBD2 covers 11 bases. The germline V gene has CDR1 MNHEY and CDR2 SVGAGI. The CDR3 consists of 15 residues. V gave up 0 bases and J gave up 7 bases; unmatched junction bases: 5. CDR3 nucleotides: TGTGCCAGCAGTTACTCTCTAGCGGGGGGAGATGAGCAGTACTTC. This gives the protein CASSYSLAGGDEQYF.

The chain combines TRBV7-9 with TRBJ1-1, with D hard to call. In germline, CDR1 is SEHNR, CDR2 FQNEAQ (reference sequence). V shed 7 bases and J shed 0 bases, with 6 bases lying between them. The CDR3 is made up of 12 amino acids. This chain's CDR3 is CASTNMNTEAFF. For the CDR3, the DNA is TGTGCCAGCACCAATATGAACACTGAAGCTTTCTTT. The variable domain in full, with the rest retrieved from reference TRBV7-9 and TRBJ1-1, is DTGVSQNPRHKITKRGQNVTFRCDPISEHNRLYWYRQTLGQGPEFLTYFQNEAQLEKSRLLSDRFSAERPKGSFSTLEIQRTEQGDSAMYLCASTNMNTEAFFGQGTRLTVV.

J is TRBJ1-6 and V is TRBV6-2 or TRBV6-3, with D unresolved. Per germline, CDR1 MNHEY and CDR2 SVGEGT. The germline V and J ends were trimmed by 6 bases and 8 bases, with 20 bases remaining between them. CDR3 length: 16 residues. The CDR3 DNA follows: TGTGCCAGCAGCCCTCAGATGACGCCCCGGCATTCACCCCTCCACTTT. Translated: CASSPQMTPRHSPLHF.

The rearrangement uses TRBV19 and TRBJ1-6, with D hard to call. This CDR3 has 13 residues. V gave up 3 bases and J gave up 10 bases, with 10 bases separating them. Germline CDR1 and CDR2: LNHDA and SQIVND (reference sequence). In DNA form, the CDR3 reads TGTGCCAGTAGTATGGCAGGAGTCTCACCCCTCCACTTT. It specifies CASSMAGVSPLHF. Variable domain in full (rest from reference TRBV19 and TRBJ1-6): DGGITQSPKYLFRKEGQNVTLSCEQNLNHDAMYWYRQDPGQGLRLIYYSQIVNDFQKGDIAEGYSVSREKKESFPLTVTSAQKNPTAFYLCASSMAGVSPLHFGNGTRLTVT.

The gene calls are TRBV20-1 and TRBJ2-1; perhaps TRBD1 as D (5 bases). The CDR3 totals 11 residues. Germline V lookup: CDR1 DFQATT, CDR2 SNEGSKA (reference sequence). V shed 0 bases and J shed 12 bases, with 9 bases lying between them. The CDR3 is CSARDGRGQFF. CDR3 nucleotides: TGCAGTGCTAGAGATGGAAGGGGGCAGTTCTTC.

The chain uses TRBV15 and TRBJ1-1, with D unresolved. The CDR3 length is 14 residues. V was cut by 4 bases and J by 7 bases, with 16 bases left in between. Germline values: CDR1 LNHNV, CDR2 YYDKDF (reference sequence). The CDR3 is CATSKDTKAFEAFF. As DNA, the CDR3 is TGTGCCACCAGCAAAGACACCAAAGCTTTTGAAGCTTTCTTT.

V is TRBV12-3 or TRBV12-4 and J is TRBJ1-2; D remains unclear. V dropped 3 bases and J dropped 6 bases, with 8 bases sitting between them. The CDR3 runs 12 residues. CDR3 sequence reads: CASSFRVNGYTF. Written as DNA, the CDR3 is TGTGCCAGCAGTTTTAGGGTGAATGGCTACACCTTC.

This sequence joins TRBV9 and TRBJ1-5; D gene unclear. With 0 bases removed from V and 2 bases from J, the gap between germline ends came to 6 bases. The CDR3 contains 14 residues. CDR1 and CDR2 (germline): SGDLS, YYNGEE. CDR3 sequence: CASSVDGGNQPQHF. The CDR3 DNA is TGTGCCAGCAGCGTAGATGGGGGCAATCAGCCCCAGCATTTT.

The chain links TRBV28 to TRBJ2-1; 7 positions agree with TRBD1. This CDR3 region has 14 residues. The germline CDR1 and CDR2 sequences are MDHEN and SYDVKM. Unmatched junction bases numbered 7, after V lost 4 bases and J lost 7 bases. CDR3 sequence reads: CASSSPGGRNEQFF. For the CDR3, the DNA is TGTGCCAGCAGTTCCCCAGGGGGTAGAAATGAGCAGTTCTTC.